The clone carrying this TCR beta chain showed up many times. RNA transcripts were the template for amplifying TCR beta CDR3 regions. An initial round of RT-PCR targeting the TCR CDR3 relied on the HTBI primer set. TCRdb analysed the multiplex PCR reads with MiXCR anew, one entry per CDR3 protein. The sample lists some 760,000 distinct CDR3 sequences, 14% occurring once. The data were obtained in a study of T cells in Graves' hyperthyroidism and ophthalmopathy. The germline CDR1 and CDR2 sequences are GTSNPN and SVGIG (reference sequence). The J segment lost 2 bases and the V segment lost 2 bases, leaving 8 bases of the junction unmatched. The CDR3 extends over 15 amino acids.

Sequencing was performed on blood. This receptor was identified in a woman aged 18-29 years with Graves' hyperthyroidism. The chain joins TRBV30 to TRBJ1-1, with 7 nucleotides matching TRBD1. CDR3 in amino acids: CAWSSTGYRNTEAFF. The CDR3 DNA follows: TGTGCCTGGAGTTCGACAGGGTATCGTAACACTGAAGCTTTCTTT.